Below, one T cell receptor (beta chain) is given with its context. Germline loops: CDR1 LNHDA, CDR2 SQIVND (reference sequence). V shed 4 bases and J shed 7 bases, with 16 bases lying between them. The CDR3 contains 14 residues. The entry originates in a study of blood T cell repertoires in COVID-19. Authors' methods: Researchers report that nucleated cell counts were estimated from reference gene primer amplification. The method was immunoSEQ multiplex PCR; TCRdb's version includes in-frame clones alone and lacks a portion of them. V, J and clone size derive from that table, while D and trimming were established from the DNA sequence. The sample consists of 220,000 or so clones, roughly four fifths of them appearing once.

Sequencing input: peripheral blood. The TCR comes from a woman older than 75 with acute or convalescent COVID-19. This chain connects TRBV19 to TRBJ1-2, with D tentatively TRBD1 (6 bases). The CDR3 here is CASSTAIQGAGYTF. CDR3 coding DNA: TGTGCCAGTAGTACAGCAATACAGGGCGCTGGCTACACCTTC.